This T cell receptor (beta chain) emerged from a study of cytomegalovirus exposure and HLA in healthy donors. PCR used 60 Vbeta primers and 13 Jbeta primers. Measured with immunoSEQ multiplex PCR; TCRdb has only the in-frame clones, and not every one. The table includes about 83,000 clones, 80% to 90% detected once. This CDR3 has 15 amino acids. V was clipped by 4 bases and J by 0 bases; unmatched bases: 1. Germline V gives CDR1 SGHNT, CDR2 YYREEE (reference sequence). For this clone: What it binds is not known.

Overall study findings and caveats: Other equally common chains were less clonally expanded than HLA-associated TCR beta chains, a later analysis showed.

The sequence derives from a woman aged 30 to 39 in good health and CMV-seronegative. The rearrangement uses TRBV5-4 and TRBJ2-4; 10 positions agree with TRBD1. The source material was PBMCs. CDR3 nucleotide sequence: TGTGCCAGCAGCGGGACAGGGGTAGCCAAAAACATTCAGTACTTC. Protein sequence: CASSGTGVAKNIQYF.